One T cell receptor (beta chain) is described in this entry. The antigen remains unidentified. The authors used template switching to add a universal primer site and gave cDNA unique molecular identifiers. TCRdb ran MiXCR on the 5' RACE reads and lists one entry per CDR3 protein. The table shows 540,000 or so distinct CDR3 sequences, with about 22% occurring only once. The data were obtained in a study of identical twins. Germline loops: CDR1 SGHRS, CDR2 YFSETQ. V shed 0 bases, J shed 6 bases, and the junction held 3 bases outside the gene matches. CDR3 length: 14 residues. Study findings and constraints: In zero-insertion analyses, partial confounding could arise from invariant MAIT and iNKT cells. Cord blood beta clonotypes present at high abundance carried fewer insertions; no such pattern appeared in memory repertoires.

These data were also filed under a second study, of yellow fever vaccine responses in identical twins.

The receptor was derived from a woman aged 18-29 years in good health. The chain uses TRBV5-1 and TRBJ1-3, with 7 bases matching TRBD1. The sample taken for sequencing was CD4+ T cells sorted from blood. CDR3 nucleotide sequence: TGCGCCAGCAGCTTGGGACAGGGTGTAAACACCATATATTTT. Its protein is CASSLGQGVNTIYF. Variable domain in full (rest from reference TRBV5-1 and TRBJ1-3): KAGVTQTPRYLIKTRGQQVTLSCSPISGHRSVSWYQQTPGQGLQFLFEYFSETQRNKGNFPGRFSGRQFSNSRSEMNVSTLELGDSALYLCASSLGQGVNTIYFGEGSWLTVV.